This T cell receptor (beta chain) was identified in a study of T cell responses to AZD1222 COVID-19 vaccine. The CDR3 sequence is 13 residues long. Trimming pared 5 bases from V and 7 bases from J, leaving 14 bases between. CDR1 and CDR2 (germline): SNHLY, FYNNEI. Clones were sequenced by immunoSEQ multiplex PCR, and TCRdb holds only the in-frame ones, with some missing. Among 150,000 to 200,000 clones, 94% were seen once, and the ten largest hold about 0.6%. The sequence was obtained from an adult in good health. V gene TRBV2 combines with J gene TRBJ1-2, with D unresolved. Source: peripheral blood, taken on day 0 of AZD1222 vaccination. CDR3: CASSLELGRGYTF. CDR3 sequence (DNA): TGTGCCAGCAGTCTGGAACTAGGACGTGGCTACACCTTC. Based on the CDR3 plus reference TRBV2 and TRBJ1-2, the full variable domain is EPEVTQTPSHQVTQMGQEVILRCVPISNHLYFYWYRQILGQKVEFLVSFYNNEISEKSEIFDDQFSVERPDGSNFTLKIRSTKLEDSAMYFCASSLELGRGYTFGSGTRLTVV.